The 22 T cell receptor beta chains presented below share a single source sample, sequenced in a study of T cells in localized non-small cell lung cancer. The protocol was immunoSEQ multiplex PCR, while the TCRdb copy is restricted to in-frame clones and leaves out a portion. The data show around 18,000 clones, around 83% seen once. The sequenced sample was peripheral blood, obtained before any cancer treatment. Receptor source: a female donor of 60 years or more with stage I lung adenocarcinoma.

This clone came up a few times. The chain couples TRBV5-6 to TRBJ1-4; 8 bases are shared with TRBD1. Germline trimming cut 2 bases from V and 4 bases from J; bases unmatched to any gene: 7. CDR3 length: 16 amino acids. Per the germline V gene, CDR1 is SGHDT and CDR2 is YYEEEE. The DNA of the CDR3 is TGTGCCAGCAGCTTAAACCAGGGGGCGTTTAATGAAAAACTGTTTTTT. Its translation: CASSLNQGAFNEKLFF.

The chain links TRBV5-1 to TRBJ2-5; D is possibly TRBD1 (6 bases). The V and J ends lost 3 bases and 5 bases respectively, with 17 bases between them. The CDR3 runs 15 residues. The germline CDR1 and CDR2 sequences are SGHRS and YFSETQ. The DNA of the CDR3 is TGCGCCAGCAGCTGGGGTACAGGGAGTGCGGAGACCCAGTACTTC. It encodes CASSWGTGSAETQYF.

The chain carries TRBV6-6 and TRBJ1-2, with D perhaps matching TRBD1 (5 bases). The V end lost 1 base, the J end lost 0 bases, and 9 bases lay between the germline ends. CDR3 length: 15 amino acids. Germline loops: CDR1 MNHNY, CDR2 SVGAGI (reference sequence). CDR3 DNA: TGTGCCAGCAGTTACTGGGGGGTCGCTAACTATGGCTACACCTTC. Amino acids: CASSYWGVANYGYTF.

CDR3 sequence reads: CASRPRGQGGSDTQYF. CDR3 sequence (DNA): TGTGCCAGCAGGCCCCGCGGACAGGGGGGATCAGATACGCAGTATTTT. The chain recombines TRBV5-4 with TRBJ2-3; 10 bases agree with TRBD1. The CDR3 extends over 16 amino acids. Unmatched junction bases numbered 10, after V lost 5 bases and J lost 4 bases. Germline-derived CDR1 and CDR2 are SGHNT and YYREEE (reference sequence). Variable domain in full (rest from reference TRBV5-4 and TRBJ2-3): ETGVTQSPTHLIKTRGQQVTLRCSSQSGHNTVSWYQQALGQGPQFIFQYYREEENGRGNFPPRFSGLQFPNYSSELNVNALELDDSALYLCASRPRGQGGSDTQYFGPGTRLTVL.

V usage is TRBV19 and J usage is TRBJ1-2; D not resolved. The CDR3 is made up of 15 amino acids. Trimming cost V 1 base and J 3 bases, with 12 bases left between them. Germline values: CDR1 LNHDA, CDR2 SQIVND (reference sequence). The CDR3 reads CASSIVQVVDYGYTF. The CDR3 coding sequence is TGTGCCAGTAGTATAGTCCAGGTGGTGGACTATGGCTACACCTTC. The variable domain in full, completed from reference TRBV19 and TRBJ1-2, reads DGGITQSPKYLFRKEGQNVTLSCEQNLNHDAMYWYRQDPGQGLRLIYYSQIVNDFQKGDIAEGYSVSREKKESFPLTVTSAQKNPTAFYLCASSIVQVVDYGYTFGSGTRLTVV.

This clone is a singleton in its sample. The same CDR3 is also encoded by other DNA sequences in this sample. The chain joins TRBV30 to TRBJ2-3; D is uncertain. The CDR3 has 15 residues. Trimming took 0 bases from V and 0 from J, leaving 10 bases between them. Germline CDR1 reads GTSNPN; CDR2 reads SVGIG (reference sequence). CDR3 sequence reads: CAWSVRVGSTDTQYF. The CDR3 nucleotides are TGTGCCTGGAGTGTAAGGGTGGGAAGCACAGATACGCAGTATTTT. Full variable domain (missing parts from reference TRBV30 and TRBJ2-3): SQTIHQWPATLVQPVGSPLSLECTVEGTSNPNLYWYRQAAGRGLQLLFYSVGIGQISSEVPQNLSASRPQDRQFILSSKKLLLSDSGFYLCAWSVRVGSTDTQYFGPGTRLTVL.

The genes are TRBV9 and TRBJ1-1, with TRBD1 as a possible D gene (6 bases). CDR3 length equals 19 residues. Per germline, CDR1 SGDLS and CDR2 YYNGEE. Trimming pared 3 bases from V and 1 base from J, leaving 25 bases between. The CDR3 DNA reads TGTGCCAGCAGCGGCTCACCCCGGACAGTCCCCGGGACGAACACTGAAGCTTTCTTT. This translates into CASSGSPRTVPGTNTEAFF.

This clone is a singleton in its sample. CDR3: CASSHSGGTTAETQYF. CDR3 in DNA: TGCGCCAGCAGCCATAGCGGGGGGACTACTGCGGAGACCCAGTACTTC. The rearrangement links TRBV5-1 to TRBJ2-5; 10 bases line up with TRBD2. J lost 5 bases, V lost 4 bases, and 11 bases had no gene match. This CDR3 comprises 16 residues. Germline CDR1 is SGHRS and CDR2 is YFSETQ.

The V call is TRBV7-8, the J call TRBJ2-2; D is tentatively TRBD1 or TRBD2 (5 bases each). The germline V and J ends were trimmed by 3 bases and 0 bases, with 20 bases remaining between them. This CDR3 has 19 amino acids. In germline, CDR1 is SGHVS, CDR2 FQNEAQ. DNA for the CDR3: TGTGCCAGCAGCTTGAAATTTAGTGTGGGACGCACGAACACCGGGGAGCTGTTTTTT. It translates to CASSLKFSVGRTNTGELFF.

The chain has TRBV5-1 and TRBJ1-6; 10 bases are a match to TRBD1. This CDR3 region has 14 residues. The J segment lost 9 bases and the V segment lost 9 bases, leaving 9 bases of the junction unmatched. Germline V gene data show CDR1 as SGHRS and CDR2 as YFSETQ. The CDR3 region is CATSRDRGLSPLHF. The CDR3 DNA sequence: TGCGCCACTTCGAGAGACAGGGGGCTTTCACCCCTCCACTTT.

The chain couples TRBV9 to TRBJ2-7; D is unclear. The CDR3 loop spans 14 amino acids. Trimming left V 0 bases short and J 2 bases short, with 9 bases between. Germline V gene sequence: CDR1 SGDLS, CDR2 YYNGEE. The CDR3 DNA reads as TGTGCCAGCAGCGTAGGTCACGGCCCCTACGAGCAGTACTTC. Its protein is CASSVGHGPYEQYF.

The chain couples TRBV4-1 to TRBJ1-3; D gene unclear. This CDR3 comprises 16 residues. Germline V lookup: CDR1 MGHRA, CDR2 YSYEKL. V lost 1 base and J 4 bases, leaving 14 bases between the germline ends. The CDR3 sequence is CASSQVTPGSGNTIYF. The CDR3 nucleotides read TGCGCCAGCAGCCAAGTCACGCCGGGTTCCGGAAACACCATATATTTT.

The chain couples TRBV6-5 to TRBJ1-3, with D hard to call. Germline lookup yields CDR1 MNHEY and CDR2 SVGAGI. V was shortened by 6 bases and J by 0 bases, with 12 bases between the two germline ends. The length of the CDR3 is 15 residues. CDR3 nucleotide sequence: TGTGCCAGCAGGCGCCTCCTGAGCTCTGGAAACACCATATATTTT. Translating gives CASRRLLSSGNTIYF.

CDR3 sequence: CASSLKQGALGYGYTF. CDR3 DNA sequence: TGTGCCAGCAGCCTGAAACAGGGGGCGCTTGGTTATGGCTACACCTTC. This rearrangement joins TRBV5-4 to TRBJ1-2, with 9 bases aligning to TRBD1. The CDR3 has 16 residues. V shed 4 bases and J 5 bases; nucleotides not matched to a gene: 12. Germline CDR1 and CDR2: SGHNT and YYREEE (reference sequence).

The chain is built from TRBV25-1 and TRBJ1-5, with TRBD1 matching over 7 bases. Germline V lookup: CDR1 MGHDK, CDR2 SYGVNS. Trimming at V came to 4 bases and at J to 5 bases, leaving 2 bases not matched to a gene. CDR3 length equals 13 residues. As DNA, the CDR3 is TGTGCCAGCAGTGGGGACAGCTATCAGCCCCAGCATTTT. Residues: CASSGDSYQPQHF.

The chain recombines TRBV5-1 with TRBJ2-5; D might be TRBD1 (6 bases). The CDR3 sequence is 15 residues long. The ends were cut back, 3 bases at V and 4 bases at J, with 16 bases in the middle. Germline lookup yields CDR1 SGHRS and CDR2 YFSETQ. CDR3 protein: CASSSGRQGLETQYF. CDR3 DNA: TGCGCCAGCAGCTCGGGACGGCAGGGGCTAGAGACCCAGTACTTC.

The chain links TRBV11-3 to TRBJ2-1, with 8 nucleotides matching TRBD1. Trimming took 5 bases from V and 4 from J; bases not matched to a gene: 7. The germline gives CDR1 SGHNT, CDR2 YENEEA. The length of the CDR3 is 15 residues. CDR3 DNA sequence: TGTGCCAGCAGCCTCCGGACAGGGCTTTACAATGAGCAGTTCTTC. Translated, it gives CASSLRTGLYNEQFF.

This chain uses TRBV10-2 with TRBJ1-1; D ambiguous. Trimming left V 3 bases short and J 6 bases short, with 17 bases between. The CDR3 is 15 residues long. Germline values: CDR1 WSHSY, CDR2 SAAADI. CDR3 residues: CASSDRGLERAEAFF. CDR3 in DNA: TGCGCCAGCAGTGATCGCGGGCTAGAGAGGGCTGAAGCTTTCTTT.

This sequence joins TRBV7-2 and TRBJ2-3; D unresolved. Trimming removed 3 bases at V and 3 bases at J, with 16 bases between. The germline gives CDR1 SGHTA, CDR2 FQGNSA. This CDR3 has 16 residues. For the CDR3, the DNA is TGTGCCAGCAGCTTCGGTAGTAGCACAATAACAGATACGCAGTATTTT. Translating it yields CASSFGSSTITDTQYF. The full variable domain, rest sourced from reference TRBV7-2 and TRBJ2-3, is GAGVSQSPSNKVTEKGKDVELRCDPISGHTALYWYRQSLGQGLEFLIYFQGNSAPDKSGLPSDRFSAERTGGSVSTLTIQRTQQEDSAVYLCASSFGSSTITDTQYFGPGTRLTVL.

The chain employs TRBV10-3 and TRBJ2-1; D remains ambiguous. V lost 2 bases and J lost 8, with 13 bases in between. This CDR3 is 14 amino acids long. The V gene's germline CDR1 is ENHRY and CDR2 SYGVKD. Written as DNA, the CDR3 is TGTGCCATCAGTGAGGGATATCCCCCCCATGAGCAGTTCTTC. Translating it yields CAISEGYPPHEQFF.

CDR3 region: CASSQGGGGGYEQYF. The CDR3, as DNA: TGCGCCAGCAGCCAGGGAGGAGGGGGCGGGTACGAGCAGTACTTC. This rearrangement joins TRBV4-1 to TRBJ2-7; D perhaps matches TRBD1 (7 bases). This CDR3 has 15 residues. Germline loops: CDR1 MGHRA, CDR2 YSYEKL. With 3 bases removed from V and 4 bases from J, the gap between germline ends came to 16 bases.

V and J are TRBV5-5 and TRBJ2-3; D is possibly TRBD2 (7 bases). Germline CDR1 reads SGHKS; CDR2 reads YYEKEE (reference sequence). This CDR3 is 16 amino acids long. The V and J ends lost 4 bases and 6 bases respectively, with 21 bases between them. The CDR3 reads CASSLESGGASDTQYF. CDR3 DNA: TGTGCCAGCAGCCTCGAGTCTGGGGGGGCATCTGATACGCAGTATTTT. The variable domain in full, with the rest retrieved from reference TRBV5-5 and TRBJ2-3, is DAGVTQSPTHLIKTRGQQVTLRCSPISGHKSVSWYQQVLGQGPQFIFQYYEKEERGRGNFPDRFSARQFPNYSSELNVNALLLGDSALYLCASSLESGGASDTQYFGPGTRLTVL.